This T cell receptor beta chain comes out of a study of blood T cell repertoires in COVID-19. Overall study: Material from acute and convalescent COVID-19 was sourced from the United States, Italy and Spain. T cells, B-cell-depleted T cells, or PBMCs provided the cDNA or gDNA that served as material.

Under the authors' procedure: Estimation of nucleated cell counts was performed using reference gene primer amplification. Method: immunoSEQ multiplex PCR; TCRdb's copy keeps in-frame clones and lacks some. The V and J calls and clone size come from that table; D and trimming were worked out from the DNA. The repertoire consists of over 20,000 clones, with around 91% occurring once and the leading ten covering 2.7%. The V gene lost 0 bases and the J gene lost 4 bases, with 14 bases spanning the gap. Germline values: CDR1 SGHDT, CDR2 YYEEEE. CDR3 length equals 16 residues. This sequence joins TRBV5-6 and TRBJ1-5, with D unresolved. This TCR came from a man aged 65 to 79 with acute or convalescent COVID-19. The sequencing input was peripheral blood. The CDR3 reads CASSLGASVGNQPQHF. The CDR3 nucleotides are TGTGCCAGCAGCTTGGGAGCCAGCGTAGGTAATCAGCCCCAGCATTTT.